The source of this T cell receptor beta chain is a study of CD8+ T cells in alopecia areata. On the study more broadly: Treated patients were dosed with oral tofacitinib, taking 5 to 10 mg twice daily.

Treatment specified: oral pan-JAK inhibitor, 5-10 mg twice daily. RNA was isolated and reverse transcribed to cDNA, the sequencing template. Only in-frame clones appear in the TCRdb table, and some are missing; sequencing was by immunoSEQ multiplex PCR. The sample includes under 200,000 clones, 55% to 75% of them seen just once. V was pared by 4 bases and J by 4 bases, with 11 bases between. Germline V gives CDR1 SGHDT, CDR2 YYEEEE. The CDR3 consists of 13 residues. Sample: CD4+ T cells sorted from blood, taken at week 4, from a patient treated with tofacitinib. The receptor comes from a human donor with alopecia areata. The rearrangement links TRBV5-6 to TRBJ1-2; D unresolved. This chain's CDR3 is CASSEMAGYGYTF. As DNA, the CDR3 is TGTGCCAGCAGCGAAATGGCAGGCTATGGCTACACCTTC.